The 20 T cell receptor beta chains in this list originate from one sample, sequenced in a study of cytomegalovirus exposure and HLA in healthy donors. Primers: 60 Vbeta forward and 13 Jbeta reverse. Produced via immunoSEQ multiplex PCR; TCRdb's table is partial and in-frame only. Seen here are 170,000 or so clones, approximately 80% observed once, and the top ten hold 4.5% to 5.5%. The sequencing input was PBMCs. The receptors were gathered from a man aged 18 to 30 in good health and CMV-seronegative.

The rearrangement uses TRBV7-9 and TRBJ2-1, with 13 bases matching TRBD2. Per germline, CDR1 SEHNR and CDR2 FQNEAQ (reference sequence). The CDR3 length is 17 residues. The ends lost 5 bases at V and 3 bases at J; junction bases unmatched: 7. The CDR3: CASSAWTSGRLYNEQFF. DNA of the CDR3: TGTGCCAGCAGCGCCTGGACTAGCGGGAGACTCTACAATGAGCAGTTCTTC.

The J gene is TRBJ2-5, the V gene TRBV7-3, with D tentatively TRBD2 (6 bases). V lost 0 bases and J 3 bases, leaving 11 bases between the germline ends. CDR1 is SGHTA and CDR2 is FQGTGA in the germline V gene. This CDR3 has 15 residues. The CDR3 here is CASSLTRGEKETQYF. In DNA, the CDR3 is TGTGCCAGCAGCTTAACGCGGGGAGAAAAAGAGACCCAGTACTTC.

The chain carries TRBV29-1 and TRBJ2-2, with 10 bases identical to TRBD2. Germline V lookup: CDR1 SQVTM, CDR2 ANQGSEA. This CDR3 region has 14 residues. The V and J ends lost 5 bases and 7 bases, in that order; junction bases with no gene match: 7. The CDR3 DNA reads TGCAGCGTTTCCCGGACTAGCGGTAACGGGGAGCTGTTTTTT. Protein: CSVSRTSGNGELFF.

The chain joins TRBV16 to TRBJ2-7; 8 bases line up with TRBD2. Trimming cost V 5 bases and J 7 bases; bases outside gene matches: 7. The germline V gene encodes CDR1 KGHSY and CDR2 FQNENV. The CDR3 length is 13 residues. As DNA, the CDR3 is TGTGCCAGCAGCATTAAAGCGGGGGTAGAGCAGTACTTC. This sequence encodes CASSIKAGVEQYF.

This chain links TRBV5-1 with TRBJ2-7; 11 nucleotides align to TRBD2. The ends lost 0 bases at V and 7 bases at J; junction bases unmatched: 9. From germline, CDR1 is SGHRS and CDR2 YFSETQ. The CDR3 extends over 16 amino acids. The CDR3 is CASSLDVLAGAREQYF. In nucleotides, the CDR3 is TGCGCCAGCAGCTTGGATGTACTAGCGGGAGCGCGGGAGCAGTACTTC. The whole variable domain, remainder taken from reference TRBV5-1 and TRBJ2-7, is KAGVTQTPRYLIKTRGQQVTLSCSPISGHRSVSWYQQTPGQGLQFLFEYFSETQRNKGNFPGRFSGRQFSNSRSEMNVSTLELGDSALYLCASSLDVLAGAREQYFGPGTRLTVT.

The CDR3 protein is CASSQPRSSEKETQYF. The CDR3 nucleotides are TGCGCCAGCAGCCAACCACGGTCATCTGAAAAAGAGACCCAGTACTTC. The chain carries TRBV4-1 and TRBJ2-5; no definite D call. The CDR3 length is 16 residues. The V end lost 2 bases, the J end lost 3 bases, and 16 bases lay between the germline ends. Germline CDR1 is MGHRA and CDR2 is YSYEKL.

This clone was counted a few times. The J gene is TRBJ2-1, the V gene TRBV9, with 8 positions matching TRBD2. The CDR3 length is 16 residues. J gave up 6 bases and V 1 base, and 9 bases lay outside the gene matches. Germline V gene sequence: CDR1 SGDLS, CDR2 YYNGEE. The CDR3 loop reads CASSVRGDGRANEQFF. The CDR3 coding sequence is TGTGCCAGCAGCGTAAGGGGGGACGGGAGGGCCAATGAGCAGTTCTTC. Together with reference TRBV9 and TRBJ2-1, the CDR3 gives the full variable domain: DSGVTQTPKHLITATGQRVTLRCSPRSGDLSVYWYQQSLDQGLQFLIQYYNGEERAKGNILERFSAQQFPDLHSELNLSSLELGDSALYFCASSVRGDGRANEQFFGPGTRLTVL.

The chain carries TRBV11-3 and TRBJ1-4; 8 bases fit TRBD1. V gave up 5 bases and J gave up 8 bases; unmatched junction bases: 13. The CDR3 consists of 16 residues. CDR1 is SGHNT and CDR2 is YENEEA in the germline V gene. The CDR3: CASSPGGGRGQEKLFF. CDR3 DNA sequence: TGTGCCAGCAGCCCTGGGGGCGGCAGGGGGCAGGAAAAACTGTTTTTT.

This rearrangement joins TRBV5-8 to TRBJ1-2; unclear D gene. V dropped 2 bases and J dropped 5 bases, with 16 bases sitting between them. The CDR3 has 15 residues. Looked up from germline, CDR1 is SGHTS and CDR2 is YDEGEE. The CDR3 bases are TGTGCCAGCAGCTTTGGTGCAGGTGCGGGGTATGGCTACACCTTC. Its protein product is CASSFGAGAGYGYTF. The full variable domain, in which reference TRBV5-8 and TRBJ1-2 provide the parts outside the CDR3, is EAGVTQSPTHLIKTRGQQATLRCSPISGHTSVYWYQQALGLGLQFLLWYDEGEERNRGNFPPRFSGRQFPNYSSELNVNALELEDSALYLCASSFGAGAGYGYTFGSGTRLTVV.

The sample holds a few counts of this clone. The gene calls are TRBV4-2 and TRBJ1-1; D remains ambiguous. The CDR3 spans 15 residues. V was trimmed by 4 bases and J by 0 bases, leaving 12 bases between them. The V gene's germline CDR1 is LGHNA and CDR2 YNFKEQ. The CDR3 DNA reads TGTGCCAGCAGCCGGAGGCTGGGCCTGAACACTGAAGCTTTCTTT. Translation gives CASSRRLGLNTEAFF.

J is TRBJ2-7 and V is TRBV9; 7 bases are a match to TRBD1. Germline V lookup: CDR1 SGDLS, CDR2 YYNGEE. This CDR3 has 14 amino acids. J was trimmed by 3 bases and V by 3 bases; bases with no gene match: 6. The CDR3 DNA follows: TGTGCCAGCAGCGACCGGGACAGTAACTACGAGCAGTACTTC. Translating gives CASSDRDSNYEQYF.

The genes are TRBV19 and TRBJ1-2; 7 positions match TRBD1. The V segment lost 3 bases and the J segment 4 bases; nucleotides outside the gene matches: 8. Per germline, CDR1 LNHDA and CDR2 SQIVND (reference sequence). This CDR3 is 15 amino acids long. The CDR3 here is CASSILRDSLYGYTF. CDR3 bases: TGTGCCAGTAGTATCCTCCGGGACAGTCTCTATGGCTACACCTTC.

This rearrangement joins TRBV28 to TRBJ1-4, with 11 bases that match TRBD1. V lost 7 bases and J lost 0; bases outside the gene matches: 7. The CDR3 extends over 17 amino acids. Germline V gives CDR1 MDHEN, CDR2 SYDVKM. CDR3 sequence reads: CASTQDRGPATNEKLFF. The DNA of the CDR3 is TGTGCCAGCACCCAGGACAGGGGGCCAGCAACTAATGAAAAACTGTTTTTT.

About this clone: Relative to the germline gene, one junction end is altered; a read error may explain this. The chain is built from TRBV5-5 and TRBJ1-4, with 7 bases fitting TRBD1. The CDR3 runs to 15 residues. Per germline, CDR1 SGHKS and CDR2 YYEKEE (reference sequence). The chain's CDR3 is CASSLAGTENEKLFF. The CDR3 DNA reads as TGTGCCAGCAGTTTGGCCGGGACAGAAAATGAAAAACTGTTTTTT. The full variable domain, rest sourced from reference TRBV5-5 and TRBJ1-4, is DAGVTQSPTHLIKTRGQQVTLRCSPISGHKSVSWYQQVLGQGPQFIFQYYEKEERGRGNFPDRFSARQFPNYSSELNVNALLLGDSALYLCASSLAGTENEKLFFGSGTQLSVL.

The chain carries TRBV30 and TRBJ2-6; possible D gene TRBD1, 6 bases. Per germline, CDR1 GTSNPN and CDR2 SVGIG (reference sequence). V was cut by 5 bases and J by 3 bases, with 14 bases left in between. This CDR3 spans 15 amino acids. CDR3 region: CAWGGWGLGANVLTF. CDR3 nucleotide sequence: TGTGCCTGGGGGGGTTGGGGGCTTGGGGCCAACGTCCTGACTTTC.

This chain joins TRBV7-6 and TRBJ2-3, with 8 positions matching TRBD2. Germline V lookup: CDR1 SGHVS, CDR2 FNYEAQ. V was pared by 3 bases and J by 8 bases, with 16 bases of the junction left unmatched. This CDR3 is built from 17 residues. CDR3 DNA sequence: TGTGCCAGCAGCTTCACGCAACCGGGACTAGGACTGGGTACGCAGTATTTT. Residues: CASSFTQPGLGLGTQYF.

The rearrangement uses TRBV10-1 and TRBJ2-3; possibly TRBD1 for D (5 bases). V lost 2 bases and J 1 base, leaving 10 bases between the germline ends. The CDR3 extends over 15 amino acids. The germline CDR1 and CDR2 sequences are WNHNN and SYGVQD (reference sequence). The CDR3 DNA follows: TGCGCCAGCAGTGAGGGGGCTGCTGGCACAGATACGCAGTATTTT. This gives the protein CASSEGAAGTDTQYF.

The chain has TRBV10-3 and TRBJ2-1, with 7 bases lining up with TRBD1. In germline, CDR1 is ENHRY, CDR2 SYGVKD. The ends lost 3 bases at V and 4 bases at J; junction bases unmatched: 6. The CDR3 runs to 15 residues. The CDR3 here is CAISELGTAYNEQFF. The CDR3, as DNA: TGTGCCATCAGTGAATTGGGGACAGCTTACAATGAGCAGTTCTTC.

This chain joins TRBV7-3 and TRBJ2-2; the match to TRBD2 covers 8 bases. The CDR3 loop spans 16 amino acids. Trimming cost V 6 bases and J 4 bases; bases outside gene matches: 10. Germline assignment: CDR1 SGHTA and CDR2 FQGTGA. This CDR3 is CASSLSGGPGTGELFF. The CDR3 DNA reads as TGTGCCAGCAGTCTATCGGGGGGGCCGGGCACCGGGGAGCTGTTTTTT.

The V and J genes are TRBV6-5 and TRBJ2-7; TRBD1 might be the D (6 bases). This CDR3 is 15 amino acids long. V lost 3 bases, J lost 3 bases, and 15 bases lay in between. Per the germline V gene, CDR1 is MNHEY and CDR2 is SVGAGI. DNA for the CDR3: TGTGCCAGCAGTTATTCCGGGACACCTCTCTACGAGCAGTACTTC. Translating it yields CASSYSGTPLYEQYF.